This section outlines one T cell receptor beta chain sequence together with its context. What it binds is unknown. Preparation of the TCRbeta library used unique molecular identifiers. A single record per CDR3 protein comes from TCRdb applying MiXCR to the PCR reads. The repertoire holds 70,000 to 95,000 distinct CDR3 sequences, with less than 20% as singletons. The sample comes from a study of T-cell reconstitution after alpha-beta-depleted transplantation in children. General study points: The origin of alpha-beta T cells about two months after transplant was reportedly several hundred expanded graft clones.

This CDR3 comprises 9 residues. V lost 9 bases, J lost 4 bases, and 4 bases lay in between. Per germline, CDR1 WSHSY and CDR2 SAAADI. The clonotype comes from a male patient between 2 and 10 years old who had a stem cell transplant for acute lymphoblastic leukemia, so the T cells may come from the graft donor. The chain links TRBV10-2 to TRBJ2-7, with no clear D. This material consisted of PBMCs, mostly from graft donor cells, taken 360 days after TCRalphabeta/CD19-depleted stem cell transplant. The chain's CDR3 is CASGYEQYF. The CDR3, as DNA: TGCGCCAGTGGGTACGAGCAGTACTTC.